This paragraph reports one T cell receptor beta chain. No antigen is known for it. The TCR beta cDNA libraries carried unique molecular identifiers. TCRdb redid the calling of the PCR reads with MiXCR, one entry per CDR3 protein. The sample has hundreds of thousands of distinct CDR3 sequences; around 27% are singletons. The data belong to a study of post-analysis software for immune sequencing data. Whole-study results and caveats: Controls showed lower frequencies than patients for roughly 5 TRBV segments, and TRBV5-6, TRBV5-1 and TRBV20-1 were among these.

Trimming left V 2 bases short and J 4 bases short, with 13 bases between. The CDR3 runs 16 residues. Germline loops: CDR1 SGHDT, CDR2 YYEEEE. Specimen: blood. The chain employs TRBV5-6 and TRBJ2-6, with a weak D call TRBD2 (7 bases). This TCR was sampled from a girl aged 5 to 17 with multiple sclerosis. CDR3 coding DNA: TGTGCCAGCAGCTTCAGGGGACTACCGGGGGCCAACGTCCTGACTTTC. This translates into CASSFRGLPGANVLTF.